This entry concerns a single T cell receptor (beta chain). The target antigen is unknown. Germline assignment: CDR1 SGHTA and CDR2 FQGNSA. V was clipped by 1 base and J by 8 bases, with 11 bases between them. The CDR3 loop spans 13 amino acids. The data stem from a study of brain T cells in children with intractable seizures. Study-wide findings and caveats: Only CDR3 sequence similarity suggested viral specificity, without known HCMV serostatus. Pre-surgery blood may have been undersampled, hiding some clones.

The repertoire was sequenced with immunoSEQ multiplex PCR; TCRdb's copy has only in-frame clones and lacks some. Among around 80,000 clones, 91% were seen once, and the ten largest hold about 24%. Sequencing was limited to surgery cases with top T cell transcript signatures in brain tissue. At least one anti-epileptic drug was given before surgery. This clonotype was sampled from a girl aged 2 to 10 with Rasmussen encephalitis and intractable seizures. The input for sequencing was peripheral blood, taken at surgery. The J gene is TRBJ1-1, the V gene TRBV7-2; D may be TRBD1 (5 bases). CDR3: CASSLVSRAEAFF. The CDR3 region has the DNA TGTGCCAGCAGCTTAGTCTCCAGGGCGGAAGCTTTCTTT.